This T cell receptor beta chain was profiled in a study of breast tumors, draining lymph nodes, adjacent tissues. TCRdb re-called the multiplex PCR reads with MiXCR, one entry per CDR3 protein. The repertoire consists of 17,000 or so distinct CDR3 sequences, with over 40% occurring once and the leading ten covering 13%. CDR1 is MNHNS, CDR2 SASEGT, per germline. J gave up 10 bases and V 6 bases, and 12 bases lay outside the gene matches. The CDR3 consists of 14 residues. Specimen: tumor-adjacent breast tissue. This TCR came from a female donor with breast cancer. Some clones in this sample may be carry-over from other donors' samples. This sequence joins TRBV6-1 and TRBJ1-1; 9 bases map to TRBD1. The DNA for the CDR3 is TGTGCCAGCAGGGCCGGGACAGGGTACGATCGAGCTTTCTTT. As protein: CASRAGTGYDRAFF.